This TCR beta chain was found in a study of blood T cell repertoires in COVID-19. Study in general: Sources were T cells, B-cell-depleted T cells, or PBMCs; the material itself was cDNA or gDNA.

Authors' methods: Amplified reference gene primers provided the basis for estimating nucleated cell counts. This table comes from immunoSEQ multiplex PCR, and its TCRdb copy is limited to in-frame clones, with some not included. V, J and clone size are taken as reported in that table, and D and trimming were inferred from the DNA itself. The data contain around 99,000 clones, approximately 79% of them seen just once; the ten biggest clones take up about a sixth. J was trimmed by 0 bases and V by 3 bases; bases with no gene match: 6. CDR3 length: 16 amino acids. Germline-derived CDR1 and CDR2 are MDHEN and SYDVKM.

The receptor comes from an elderly woman with active or convalescent COVID-19. Sequencing was done on a sample of peripheral blood. V usage is TRBV28 and J usage is TRBJ2-7, with 9 positions matching TRBD2. This CDR3 is CASSFPLAGTSYEQYF. In nucleotides, the CDR3 is TGTGCCAGCAGTTTCCCGCTAGCGGGGACCTCCTACGAGCAGTACTTC.